A single sample is the source of the 7 T cell receptor beta chains below, sequenced in a study of T cell responses to AZD1222 COVID-19 vaccine. Produced via immunoSEQ multiplex PCR; TCRdb's table is partial and in-frame only. The table records about 110,000 clones, about four fifths of them present only once. Sequenced here: peripheral blood, sampled on day 0 of AZD1222 vaccination. These receptor sequences come from an adult in good health.

The chain recombines TRBV2 with TRBJ1-1; 7 bases line up with TRBD1. There are 15 residues in the CDR3. CDR1 is SNHLY and CDR2 is FYNNEI in the germline V gene. Trimming at V came to 4 bases and at J to 5 bases, leaving 10 bases not matched to a gene. The DNA of the CDR3 is TGTGCCAGCAGTGGGGAGGGAGGGGGCGCGACTGAAGCTTTCTTT. The encoded protein is CASSGEGGGATEAFF.

This chain connects TRBV12-5 to TRBJ2-5; D is tentatively TRBD1 or TRBD2 (5 bases each). Per the germline V gene, CDR1 is LGHNT and CDR2 is FRNRAP. Deletions cut 7 bases from V and 5 bases from J, with 17 bases between. The CDR3 has 14 amino acids. The CDR3 DNA sequence: TGTGCTAGTGCCTTTGGTCCAGGGACGGAGACCCAGTACTTC. Protein: CASAFGPGTETQYF.

This clone was observed once. The CDR3 loop reads CASRGVTGELFF. CDR3 sequence (DNA): TGTGCCAGCCGGGGGGTCACCGGGGAGCTGTTTTTT. This rearrangement joins TRBV6-5 to TRBJ2-2; 7 nucleotides line up with TRBD2. This CDR3 has 12 residues. With 8 bases clipped from V and 4 bases from J, the junction kept 1 base outside the gene matches. Per the germline V gene, CDR1 is MNHEY and CDR2 is SVGAGI.

The rearrangement uses TRBV4-1 and TRBJ1-2; D is unresolved. Germline V lookup: CDR1 MGHRA, CDR2 YSYEKL. Trimming removed 5 bases at V and 4 bases at J, with 20 bases between. The CDR3 has 16 amino acids. CDR3 nucleotide sequence: TGCGCCAGCAGCGAGGCTTCGGGCGGAGTTCTCTATGGCTACACCTTC. Encoded protein: CASSEASGGVLYGYTF.

The chain uses TRBV6-5 and TRBJ2-3; 11 positions match TRBD1. The V and J ends lost 6 bases and 4 bases, in that order; junction bases with no gene match: 3. This CDR3 comprises 14 residues. CDR1 is MNHEY and CDR2 is SVGAGI in the germline V gene. DNA for the CDR3: TGTGCCAGCAGCCTGGACAGGGGGCCAGATACGCAGTATTTT. Its translation is CASSLDRGPDTQYF.

The V and J genes are TRBV7-9 and TRBJ1-2; 7 bases are a match to TRBD1. The germline V gene has CDR1 SEHNR and CDR2 FQNEAQ (reference sequence). The CDR3 covers 14 residues. V gave up 2 bases and J gave up 7 bases; unmatched junction bases: 7. The CDR3 loop reads CASSLSRQGGGYTF. In DNA, the CDR3 is TGTGCCAGCAGCTTATCCCGACAGGGCGGTGGCTACACCTTC.

This chain uses TRBV12-3 or TRBV12-4 with TRBJ2-5, with 7 bases matching TRBD1. V was pared by 5 bases and J by 3 bases, with 3 bases of the junction left unmatched. The CDR3 contains 13 residues. CDR3 nucleotide sequence: TGTGCCAGCAGTCCCGGGACAGAAGAGACCCAGTACTTC. This encodes CASSPGTEETQYF.